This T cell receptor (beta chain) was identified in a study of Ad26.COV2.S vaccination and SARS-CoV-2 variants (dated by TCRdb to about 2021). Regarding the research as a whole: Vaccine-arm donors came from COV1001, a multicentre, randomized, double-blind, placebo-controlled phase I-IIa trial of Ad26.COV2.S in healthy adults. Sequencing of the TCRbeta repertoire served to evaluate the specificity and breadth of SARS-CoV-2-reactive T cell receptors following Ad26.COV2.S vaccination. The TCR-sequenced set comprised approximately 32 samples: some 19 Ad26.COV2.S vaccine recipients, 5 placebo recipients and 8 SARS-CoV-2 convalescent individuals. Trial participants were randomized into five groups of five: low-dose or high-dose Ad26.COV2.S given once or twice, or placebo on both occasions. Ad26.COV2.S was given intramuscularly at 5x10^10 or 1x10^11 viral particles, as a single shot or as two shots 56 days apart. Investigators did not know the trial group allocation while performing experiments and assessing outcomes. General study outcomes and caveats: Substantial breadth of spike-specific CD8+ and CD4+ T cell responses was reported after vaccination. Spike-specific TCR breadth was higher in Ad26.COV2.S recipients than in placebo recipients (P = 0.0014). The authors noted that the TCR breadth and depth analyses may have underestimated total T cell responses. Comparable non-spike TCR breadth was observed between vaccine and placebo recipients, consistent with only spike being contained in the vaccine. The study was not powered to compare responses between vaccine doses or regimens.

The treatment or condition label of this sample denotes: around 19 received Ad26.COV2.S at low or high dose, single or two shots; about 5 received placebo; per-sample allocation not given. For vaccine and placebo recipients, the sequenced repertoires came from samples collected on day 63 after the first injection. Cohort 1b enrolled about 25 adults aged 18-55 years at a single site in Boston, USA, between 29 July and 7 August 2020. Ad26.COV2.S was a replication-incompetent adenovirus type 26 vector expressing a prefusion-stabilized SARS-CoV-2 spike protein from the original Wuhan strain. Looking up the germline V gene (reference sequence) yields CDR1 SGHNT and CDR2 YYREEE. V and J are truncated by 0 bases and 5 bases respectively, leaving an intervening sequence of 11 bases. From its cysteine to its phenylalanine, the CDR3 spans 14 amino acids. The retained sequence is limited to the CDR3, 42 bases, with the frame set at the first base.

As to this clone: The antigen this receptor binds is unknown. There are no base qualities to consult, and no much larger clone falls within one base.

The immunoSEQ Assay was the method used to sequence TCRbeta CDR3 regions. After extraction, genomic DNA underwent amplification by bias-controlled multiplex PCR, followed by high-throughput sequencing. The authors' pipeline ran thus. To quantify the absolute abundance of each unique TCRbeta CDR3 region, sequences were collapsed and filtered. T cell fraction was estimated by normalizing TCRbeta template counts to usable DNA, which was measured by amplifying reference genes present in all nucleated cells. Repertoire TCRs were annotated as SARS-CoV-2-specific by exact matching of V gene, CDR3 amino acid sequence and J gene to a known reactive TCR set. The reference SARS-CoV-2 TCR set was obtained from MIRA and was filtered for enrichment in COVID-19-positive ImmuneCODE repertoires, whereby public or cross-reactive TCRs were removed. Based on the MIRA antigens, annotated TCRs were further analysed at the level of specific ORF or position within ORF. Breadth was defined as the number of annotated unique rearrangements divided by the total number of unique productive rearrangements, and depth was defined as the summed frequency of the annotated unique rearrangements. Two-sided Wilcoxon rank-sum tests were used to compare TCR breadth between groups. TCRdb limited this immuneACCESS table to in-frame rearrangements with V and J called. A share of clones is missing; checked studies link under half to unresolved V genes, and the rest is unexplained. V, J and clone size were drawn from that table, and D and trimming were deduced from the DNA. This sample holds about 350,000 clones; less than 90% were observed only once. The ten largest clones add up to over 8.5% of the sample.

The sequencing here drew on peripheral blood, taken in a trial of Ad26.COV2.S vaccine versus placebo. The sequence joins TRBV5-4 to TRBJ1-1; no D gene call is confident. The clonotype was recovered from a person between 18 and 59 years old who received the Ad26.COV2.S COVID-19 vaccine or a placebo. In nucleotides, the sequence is TGTGCCAGCAGCTTGGAAGGAGTAAAGACTGAAGCTTTCTTT. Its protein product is CASSLEGVKTEAFF.